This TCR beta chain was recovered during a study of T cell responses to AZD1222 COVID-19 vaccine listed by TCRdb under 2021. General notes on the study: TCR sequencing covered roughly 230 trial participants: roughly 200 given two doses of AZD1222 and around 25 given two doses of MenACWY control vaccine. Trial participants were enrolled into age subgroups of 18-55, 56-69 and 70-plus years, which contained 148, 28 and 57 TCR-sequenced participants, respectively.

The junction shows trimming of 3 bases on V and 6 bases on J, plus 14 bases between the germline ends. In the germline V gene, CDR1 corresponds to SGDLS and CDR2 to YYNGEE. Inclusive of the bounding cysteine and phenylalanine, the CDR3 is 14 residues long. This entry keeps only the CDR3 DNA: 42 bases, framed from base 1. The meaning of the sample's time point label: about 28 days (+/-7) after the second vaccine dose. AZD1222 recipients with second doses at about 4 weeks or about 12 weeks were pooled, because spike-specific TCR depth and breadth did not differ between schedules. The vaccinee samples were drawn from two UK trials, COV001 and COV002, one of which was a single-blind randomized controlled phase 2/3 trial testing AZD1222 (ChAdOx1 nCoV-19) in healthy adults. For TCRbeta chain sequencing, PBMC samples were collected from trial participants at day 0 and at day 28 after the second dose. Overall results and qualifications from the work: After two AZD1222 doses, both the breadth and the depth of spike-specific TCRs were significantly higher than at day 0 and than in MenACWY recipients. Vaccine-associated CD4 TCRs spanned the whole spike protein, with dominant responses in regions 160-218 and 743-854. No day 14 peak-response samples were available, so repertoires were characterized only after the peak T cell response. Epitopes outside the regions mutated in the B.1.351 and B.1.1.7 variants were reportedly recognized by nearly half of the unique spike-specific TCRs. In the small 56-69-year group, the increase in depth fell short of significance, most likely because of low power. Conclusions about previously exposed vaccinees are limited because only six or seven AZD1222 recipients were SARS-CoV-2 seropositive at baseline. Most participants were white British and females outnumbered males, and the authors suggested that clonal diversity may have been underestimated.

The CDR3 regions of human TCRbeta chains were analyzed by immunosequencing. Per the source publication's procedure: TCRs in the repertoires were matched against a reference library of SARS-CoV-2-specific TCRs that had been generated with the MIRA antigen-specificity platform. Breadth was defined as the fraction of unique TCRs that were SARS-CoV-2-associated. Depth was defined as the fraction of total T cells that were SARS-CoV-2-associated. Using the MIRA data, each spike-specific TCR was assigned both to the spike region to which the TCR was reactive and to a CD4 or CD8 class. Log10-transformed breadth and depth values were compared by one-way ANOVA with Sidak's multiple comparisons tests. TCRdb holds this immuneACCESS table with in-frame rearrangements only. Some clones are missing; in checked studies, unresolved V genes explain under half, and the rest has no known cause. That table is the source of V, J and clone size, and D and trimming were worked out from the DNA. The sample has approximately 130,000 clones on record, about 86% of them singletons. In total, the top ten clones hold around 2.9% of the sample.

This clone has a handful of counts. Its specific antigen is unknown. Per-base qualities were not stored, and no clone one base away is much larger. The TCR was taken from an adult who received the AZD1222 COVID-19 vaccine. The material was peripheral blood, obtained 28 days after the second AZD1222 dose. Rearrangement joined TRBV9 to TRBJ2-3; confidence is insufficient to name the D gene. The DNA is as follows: TGTGCCAGCAGCGCCAGCGTTGGGTCCGATACGCAGTATTTT. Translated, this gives CASSASVGSDTQYF. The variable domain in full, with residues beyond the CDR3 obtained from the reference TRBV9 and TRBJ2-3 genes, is DSGVTQTPKHLITATGQRVTLRCSPRSGDLSVYWYQQSLDQGLQFLIQYYNGEERAKGNILERFSAQQFPDLHSELNLSSLELGDSALYFCASSASVGSDTQYFGPGTRLTVL.